These 22 T cell receptor beta chains share one sample of origin, sequenced in a study of T cells in Graves' hyperthyroidism and ophthalmopathy. There were TCR beta CDR3 regions amplified from RNA transcripts. With the HTBI primer set, the TCR CDR3 went through a first round of RT-PCR. Via MiXCR, TCRdb re-called the multiplex PCR reads, giving one row per CDR3 protein. This repertoire shows some 600,000 distinct CDR3 sequences, 14% found once; its top ten account for 4.5% to 6%. Sequenced material: blood. The source is a woman in her thirties with Graves' hyperthyroidism that later progressed to Graves' ophthalmopathy.

Worth noting for this clonotype: This may stem from a read error, because a much larger clone lies one nucleotide away. The CDR3 region is CASSPWAGNRETQYF. CDR3 nucleotide sequence: TGTGCCAGCAGTCCTTGGGCAGGGAACAGGGAGACCCAGTACTTC. This rearrangement joins TRBV28 to TRBJ2-5; TRBD1 might be the D (5 bases). CDR1 and CDR2 from the germline V gene are MDHEN and SYDVKM. This CDR3 spans 15 amino acids. V gave up 5 bases and J gave up 5 bases, with 18 bases separating them.

This rearrangement joins TRBV9 to TRBJ2-3; 7 bases are shared with TRBD2. Germline-derived CDR1 and CDR2 are SGDLS and YYNGEE. V lost 3 bases and J lost 3; bases outside the gene matches: 7. The CDR3 totals 15 residues. The CDR3 spells CASSAGGGWTDTQYF. CDR3 coding DNA: TGTGCCAGCAGCGCGGGGGGAGGTTGGACAGATACGCAGTATTTT.

This clonotype showed up many times. The V and J genes are TRBV20-1 and TRBJ2-2; D is undetermined. Looked up from germline, CDR1 is DFQATT and CDR2 is SNEGSKA (reference sequence). The CDR3 runs to 14 residues. The V gene lost 2 bases and the J gene lost 4 bases, with 11 bases spanning the gap. Written as DNA, the CDR3 is TGCAGTGCTAGAAACCCCTCGGGCACCGGGGAGCTGTTTTTT. Translation: CSARNPSGTGELFF.

The CDR3 region has the DNA TGTGCCACCCCGGGACTAGCGAAAACCACCACCGGGGAGCTGTTTTTT. Its protein is CATPGLAKTTTGELFF. The chain recombines TRBV7-2 with TRBJ2-2, with TRBD2 matching 10 bases. V was clipped by 10 bases and J by 4 bases; unmatched bases: 12. The CDR3 covers 16 residues. Germline CDR1 reads SGHTA; CDR2 reads FQGNSA.

This clonotype was counted ten times or more. The genes are TRBV9 and TRBJ1-6; no definite D call. The CDR3 has 14 residues. With 4 bases removed from V and 8 bases from J, the gap between germline ends came to 13 bases. Per germline, CDR1 SGDLS and CDR2 YYNGEE. This CDR3 is CASSSGQRDSPLHF. CDR3 DNA sequence: TGTGCCAGCAGCTCCGGCCAGCGGGATTCACCCCTCCACTTT.

This clonotype appeared many times. DNA of the CDR3: TGCAGCGTTGAAATCTGGGGAGAGACCCAGTACTTC. Translating gives CSVEIWGETQYF. This chain uses TRBV29-1 with TRBJ2-5; D gene ambiguous. This CDR3 contains 12 residues. V shed 2 bases and J shed 4 bases, with 8 bases lying between them. Germline V lookup: CDR1 SQVTM, CDR2 ANQGSEA.

This chain uses TRBV10-3 with TRBJ2-7; either TRBD1 or TRBD2 may fit D (5 bases each). The germline gives CDR1 ENHRY, CDR2 SYGVKD. The V end was cut by 4 bases, the J end by 1 base, with 14 bases between. The CDR3 runs 15 residues. CDR3 sequence reads: CAISGGPSISYEQYF. CDR3 nucleotide sequence: TGTGCCATCAGTGGGGGACCCTCGATTTCCTACGAGCAGTACTTC.

J is TRBJ2-3 and V is TRBV3-1; TRBD1 matches at 9 bases. This CDR3 has 17 residues. Trimming removed 8 bases from V and 4 bases from J; junction bases left unmatched: 16. The V gene's germline CDR1 is LGHDT and CDR2 YNNKEL (reference sequence). The CDR3: CASRGGQGWNGPDTQYF. The CDR3, as DNA: TGTGCCAGCCGCGGGGGACAGGGATGGAACGGCCCAGATACGCAGTATTTT.

This clonotype was recorded many times. The chain couples TRBV30 to TRBJ1-2; D not certain. Germline V gives CDR1 GTSNPN, CDR2 SVGIG (reference sequence). Trimming took 4 bases from V and 6 from J, leaving 15 bases between them. The CDR3 contains 13 residues. The CDR3 DNA is TGTGCCTGGACCCGGATGGAGGGTCATGGCTACACCTTC. Protein sequence: CAWTRMEGHGYTF. The variable domain in full, with the rest retrieved from reference TRBV30 and TRBJ1-2, is SQTIHQWPATLVQPVGSPLSLECTVEGTSNPNLYWYRQAAGRGLQLLFYSVGIGQISSEVPQNLSASRPQDRQFILSSKKLLLSDSGFYLCAWTRMEGHGYTFGSGTRLTVV.

This rearrangement joins TRBV12-3 or TRBV12-4 to TRBJ2-3; TRBD2 matches at 8 bases. The CDR3 has 14 amino acids. V was clipped by 2 bases and J by 5 bases; unmatched bases: 3. In DNA, the CDR3 is TGTGCCAGCAGTTTAATGAGCGGGAGAGATACGCAGTATTTT. Translating gives CASSLMSGRDTQYF.

This clonotype was recorded many times. J is TRBJ1-2 and V is TRBV7-2; 10 nucleotides agree with TRBD1. Germline trimming cut 1 base from V and 6 bases from J; bases unmatched to any gene: 8. This CDR3 region has 16 residues. From germline, CDR1 is SGHTA and CDR2 FQGNSA. The CDR3 spells CASSLGSGQGFDGYTF. The CDR3 region has the DNA TGTGCCAGCAGCTTAGGGTCGGGACAGGGGTTCGATGGCTACACCTTC.

Regarding this clonotype: This may come from a read error, since a much larger clone is one base off. The CDR3 loop reads CASSILPQGSIEPQHF. The CDR3 DNA reads TGTGCCAGCTCAATCCTCCCGCAGGGATCTATAGAGCCCCAGCATTTT. The chain joins TRBV18 to TRBJ1-5, with D possibly matching TRBD1 (5 bases). V shed 5 bases and J shed 8 bases, with 22 bases lying between them. Germline V gene lookup returns CDR1 KGHSH and CDR2 LQKENI. This CDR3 contains 16 residues.

On this clonotype itself: Its ends do not fully match the called genes, so a read error is possible. This chain connects TRBV7-7 to TRBJ2-1; 15 bases fit TRBD2. The CDR3 length is 16 residues. The germline gives CDR1 SSHAT, CDR2 FNYEAQ (reference sequence). The CDR3 DNA follows: TGTGCTAGCAGCCGGGGACTAGCGGGAGGACTTAATGAGCAGTTCTTC. This codes for CASSRGLAGGLNEQFF.

This clonotype has more than one count but fewer than ten. V is TRBV4-2 and J is TRBJ2-5; tentatively, D is TRBD2 (5 bases). Trimming shortened V by 5 bases and J by 5 bases, and 12 bases separated the two germline ends. This CDR3 comprises 13 residues. Per germline, CDR1 LGHNA and CDR2 YNFKEQ. The CDR3 DNA reads TGTGCCAGCAGCGCTGGGGAGCGGGAGACCCAGTACTTC. Translation: CASSAGERETQYF.

The chain has TRBV14 and TRBJ1-2, with D unresolved. This CDR3 region has 15 residues. Trimming pared 0 bases from V and 0 bases from J, leaving 8 bases between. From germline, CDR1 is SGHDN and CDR2 FVKESK. As DNA, the CDR3 is TGTGCCAGCAGCCAAGATGCCCATCCTAACTATGGCTACACCTTC. As protein: CASSQDAHPNYGYTF.

The chain employs TRBV3-1 and TRBJ2-1; 15 bases match TRBD2. The CDR3 sequence is 16 residues long. The V and J ends lost 4 bases and 7 bases, in that order; junction bases with no gene match: 5. CDR1 and CDR2 from the germline V gene are LGHDT and YNNKEL (reference sequence). The CDR3 here is CASSPRGTSGGNEQFF. The CDR3 region has the DNA TGTGCCAGCAGCCCAAGGGGGACTAGCGGGGGGAATGAGCAGTTCTTC.

This clonotype showed up many times. This chain connects TRBV7-3 to TRBJ2-6; 13 bases agree with TRBD2. CDR1 and CDR2 (germline): SGHTA, FQGTGA. The CDR3 consists of 20 residues. V lost 5 bases to trimming and J lost 1 base; unmatched junction nucleotides: 11. The CDR3 is CASSLPKTSGRESGANVLTF. Here the CDR3 DNA reads TGTGCCAGCAGCCTACCAAAAACTAGCGGGAGGGAGTCTGGGGCCAACGTCCTGACTTTC.

A word on this clonotype: The junction departs from germline at one end; a sequencing error may be responsible. The DNA for the CDR3 is TGCGCCAGCAGCCAAGATCGGCAGCCTAATGAAAAACTGTTTTTT. Its translation: CASSQDRQPNEKLFF. The chain combines TRBV7-8 with TRBJ1-4; D is ambiguous. The CDR3 sequence is 15 residues long. Germline CDR1 SGHVS, CDR2 FQNEAQ.

The sample holds many counts of this clonotype. The chain links TRBV2 to TRBJ2-3; D is possibly TRBD2 (6 bases). V lost 7 bases, J lost 1 base, and 12 bases lay in between. Germline CDR1 SNHLY, CDR2 FYNNEI. The CDR3 sequence is 14 residues long. CDR3 sequence (DNA): TGTGCCAGCACCCCCGGGAGAGGCACAGATACGCAGTATTTT. It codes for CASTPGRGTDTQYF. The variable domain in full, completed from reference TRBV2 and TRBJ2-3, reads EPEVTQTPSHQVTQMGQEVILRCVPISNHLYFYWYRQILGQKVEFLVSFYNNEISEKSEIFDDQFSVERPDGSNFTLKIRSTKLEDSAMYFCASTPGRGTDTQYFGPGTRLTVL.

There are many counts of this clonotype. This chain links TRBV29-1 with TRBJ1-1; D is ambiguous. The ends were cut back, 6 bases at V and 1 base at J, with 12 bases in the middle. Per the germline V gene, CDR1 is SQVTM and CDR2 is ANQGSEA. The CDR3 covers 13 residues. The CDR3 region is CSVAKWSNTEAFF. The DNA of the CDR3 is TGCAGCGTCGCTAAGTGGTCGAACACTGAAGCTTTCTTT.

This clonotype was detected ten times or more. In nucleotides, the CDR3 is TGTGCCAGCAGTTTAATGGGACTAGCGGGACACGAGCAGTACTTC. Encoded protein: CASSLMGLAGHEQYF. The gene calls are TRBV27 and TRBJ2-7, with 13 bases fitting TRBD2. CDR3 length equals 15 residues. V trimming: 2 bases; J trimming: 5 bases; junction bases outside the gene matches: 3. The germline CDR1 and CDR2 sequences are MNHEY and SMNVEV (reference sequence).

This clonotype was observed at least ten times. The chain recombines TRBV19 with TRBJ2-1, with TRBD2 identical over 7 bases. Trimming removed 4 bases from V and 5 bases from J; junction bases left unmatched: 8. The CDR3 consists of 15 residues. Germline V gives CDR1 LNHDA, CDR2 SQIVND (reference sequence). Here the CDR3 DNA reads TGTGCCAGTAGTACATGGGGGGGACGAAACAATGAGCAGTTCTTC. Protein sequence: CASSTWGGRNNEQFF.